These 14 T cell receptor beta chains share one sample of origin, sequenced in a study of spatial heterogeneity in lung cancer. TCRdb re-analysed the 5' RACE reads in MiXCR, keeping a single row per CDR3 protein. This table holds thousands of distinct CDR3 sequences, approximately 50% found once. No antigen is known for these receptors. Time point described: sample taken at primary tumor resection. Study results and limitations: The study found that expanded intratumoral alpha and beta TCR counts tracked tumor mutation counts.

The source was lung tumor tissue, collected at surgery. These TCRs come from a male donor with early-stage non-small cell lung cancer.

The chain uses TRBV11-3 and TRBJ2-7, with 7 bases that match TRBD2. The CDR3 is 15 residues long. CDR1 SGHNT and CDR2 YENEEA come from the germline V gene. V trimming: 0 bases; J trimming: 3 bases; junction bases outside the gene matches: 5. As DNA, the CDR3 is TGTGCCAGCAGCTTAGATGCGGGGGAAGACTACGAGCAGTACTTC. Translation: CASSLDAGEDYEQYF. The full variable domain, rest sourced from reference TRBV11-3 and TRBJ2-7, is EAGVVQSPRYKIIEKKQPVAFWCNPISGHNTLYWYLQNLGQGPELLIRYENEEAVDDSQLPKDRFSAERLKGVDSTLKIQPAELGDSAVYLCASSLDAGEDYEQYFGPGTRLTVT.

This clonotype has just a few counts. DNA of the CDR3: TGCGCCAGCAGCCAAGATAGTGGAAGGGGGGCCACAGATACGCAGTATTTT. Protein sequence: CASSQDSGRGATDTQYF. The V call is TRBV4-3, the J call TRBJ2-3; tentatively, D is TRBD1 or TRBD2 (6 bases each). CDR3 size: 17 residues. V shed 0 bases and J shed 2 bases, with 15 bases lying between them. Germline lookup yields CDR1 LGHNA and CDR2 YSLEER.

This chain uses TRBV5-1 with TRBJ2-5; D gene ambiguous. Trimming removed 1 base at V and 4 bases at J, with 5 bases between. The germline CDR1 and CDR2 sequences are SGHRS and YFSETQ. The CDR3 covers 12 residues. Written as DNA, the CDR3 is TGCGCCAGCAGCTTGACCCGAGAGACCCAGTACTTC. Translated, it gives CASSLTRETQYF.

This clonotype was seen only once. CDR3 DNA: TGTGCCAGCAGTTGGGGCCACCTTACCGGGACAGGGGGACCCCTAGCCAAAAACATTCAGTACTTC. Its translation: CASSWGHLTGTGGPLAKNIQYF. This rearrangement joins TRBV2 to TRBJ2-4; 11 bases match TRBD1. The CDR3 runs to 22 residues. Per the germline V gene, CDR1 is SNHLY and CDR2 is FYNNEI. J gave up 0 bases and V 5 bases, and 21 bases lay outside the gene matches.

The V call is TRBV7-6, the J call TRBJ2-1; TRBD2 aligns across 15 bases. From germline, CDR1 is SGHVS and CDR2 FNYEAQ. J gave up 10 bases and V 5 bases, and 6 bases lay outside the gene matches. The CDR3 consists of 15 residues. Written as DNA, the CDR3 is TGTGCCAGCAGCCGGACTAGCGGGGGGGCAAAGGAGCAGTTCTTC. As protein: CASSRTSGGAKEQFF. The whole variable domain, remainder taken from reference TRBV7-6 and TRBJ2-1, is GAGVSQSPRYKVTKRGQDVALRCDPISGHVSLYWYRQALGQGPEFLTYFNYEAQQDKSGLPNDRFSAERPEGSISTLTIQRTEQRDSAMYRCASSRTSGGAKEQFFGPGTRLTVL.

The table lists this clonotype with a few counts. The chain uses TRBV20-1 and TRBJ2-2, with D tentatively TRBD2 (6 bases). The V gene lost 6 bases and the J gene lost 7 bases, with 12 bases spanning the gap. Germline values: CDR1 DFQATT, CDR2 SNEGSKA (reference sequence). This CDR3 spans 12 amino acids. The CDR3 sequence: CSAIRGIGELFF. CDR3 nucleotide sequence: TGCAGTGCCATCCGGGGGATCGGGGAGCTGTTTTTT.

The chain uses TRBV7-2 and TRBJ2-2; maybe TRBD2 (5 bases). Trimming stripped 5 bases from V and 7 bases from J, with 14 bases between. Germline values: CDR1 SGHTA, CDR2 FQGNSA. This CDR3 comprises 14 residues. CDR3 in amino acids: CASSADSSFGELFF. The DNA for the CDR3 is TGTGCCAGCAGCGCCGACTCTAGCTTCGGGGAGCTGTTTTTT. Variable domain in full (rest from reference TRBV7-2 and TRBJ2-2): GAGVSQSPSNKVTEKGKDVELRCDPISGHTALYWYRQSLGQGLEFLIYFQGNSAPDKSGLPSDRFSAERTGGSVSTLTIQRTQQEDSAVYLCASSADSSFGELFFGEGSRLTVL.

The chain employs TRBV20-1 and TRBJ2-7, with D uncertain. Germline V gives CDR1 DFQATT, CDR2 SNEGSKA (reference sequence). Trimming removed 2 bases at V and 0 bases at J, with 11 bases between. The CDR3 sequence is 14 residues long. The CDR3 sequence is CSARPYRDSYEQYF. The CDR3 DNA is TGCAGTGCTAGACCCTACAGAGACTCCTACGAGCAGTACTTC.

This clonotype was seen only a few times. The chain links TRBV25-1 to TRBJ2-3, with TRBD1 matching over 7 bases. The germline gives CDR1 MGHDK, CDR2 SYGVNS. V shed 5 bases, J shed 4 bases, and the junction held 9 bases outside the gene matches. The CDR3 sequence is 15 residues long. The CDR3 nucleotides are TGTGCCAGCAGTAATACAGGGGCGAGGTCAGATACGCAGTATTTT. Encoded protein: CASSNTGARSDTQYF.

This clonotype was detected a few times. J is TRBJ2-1 and V is TRBV4-2; 8 bases map to TRBD1. Germline V gene lookup returns CDR1 LGHNA and CDR2 YNFKEQ. This CDR3 spans 15 amino acids. Losses at the gene ends were 0 bases for V and 4 bases for J; bases not matched to a gene: 2. For the CDR3, the DNA is TGTGCCAGCAGCCAAGACCGGGACAGGTACAATGAGCAGTTCTTC. Amino acids: CASSQDRDRYNEQFF.

The chain combines TRBV10-2 with TRBJ2-1, with 12 bases matching TRBD2. Germline V gives CDR1 WSHSY, CDR2 SAAADI. J gave up 7 bases and V 2 bases, and 0 bases lay outside the gene matches. The CDR3 consists of 14 residues. The CDR3 region is CASSEGTSGNEQFF. The CDR3 bases are TGCGCCAGCAGTGAGGGGACTAGCGGGAATGAGCAGTTCTTC.

The rearrangement links TRBV27 to TRBJ2-1; 15 positions match TRBD2. V lost 1 base to trimming and J lost 15 bases; unmatched junction nucleotides: 7. This CDR3 spans 15 amino acids. Germline V CDR1 and CDR2: MNHEY, SMNVEV (reference sequence). The CDR3 here is CASSLFGLAGGFLFF. CDR3 DNA sequence: TGTGCCAGCAGTTTATTTGGACTAGCGGGGGGGTTTCTGTTCTTC.

The rearrangement joins TRBV2 to TRBJ2-3, with TRBD2 matching over 8 bases. The CDR3 has 14 residues. CDR1 SNHLY and CDR2 FYNNEI come from the germline V gene. The V segment lost 10 bases and the J segment 5 bases; nucleotides outside the gene matches: 11. The CDR3 reads CATTLGGAVDTQYF. Written as DNA, the CDR3 is TGTGCCACCACTCTCGGGGGGGCCGTAGATACGCAGTATTTT. The complete variable domain, with remaining parts taken from reference TRBV2 and TRBJ2-3, reads EPEVTQTPSHQVTQMGQEVILRCVPISNHLYFYWYRQILGQKVEFLVSFYNNEISEKSEIFDDQFSVERPDGSNFTLKIRSTKLEDSAMYFCATTLGGAVDTQYFGPGTRLTVL.

This clonotype was seen only a few times. The chain links TRBV7-3 to TRBJ1-6; the D gene is possibly TRBD1 (5 bases). The V gene's germline CDR1 is SGHTA and CDR2 FQGTGA. CDR3 size: 13 residues. Trimming pared 1 base from V and 10 bases from J, leaving 8 bases between. The CDR3 protein is CASSLIGDSPLHF. DNA for the CDR3: TGTGCCAGCAGCTTAATCGGGGACTCACCCCTCCACTTT.